Described below is a single TCR beta chain sequence and its context. The data were produced by immunoSEQ multiplex PCR, yet TCRdb's version contains in-frame clones alone and is incomplete. The sample yields roughly 91,000 clones, 84% seen once. The entry originates in a study of blood T cell repertoires in COVID-19. Unmatched junction bases numbered 6, after V lost 2 bases and J lost 6 bases. Germline loops: CDR1 LNHDA, CDR2 SQIVND (reference sequence). The CDR3 loop spans 15 amino acids. The material sequenced was peripheral blood. The chain has TRBV19 and TRBJ1-2, with 10 bases lining up with TRBD1. The receptor was derived from a man aged 65 to 85 with active or convalescent COVID-19. CDR3 sequence reads: CASSIHGQGEDGYTF. The CDR3, as DNA: TGTGCCAGTAGTATACATGGACAGGGGGAAGATGGCTACACCTTC. Supplemented by reference TRBV19 and TRBJ1-2, the full variable domain reads DGGITQSPKYLFRKEGQNVTLSCEQNLNHDAMYWYRQDPGQGLRLIYYSQIVNDFQKGDIAEGYSVSREKKESFPLTVTSAQKNPTAFYLCASSIHGQGEDGYTFGSGTRLTVV.